This entry lists 16 T cell receptor beta chains sequenced from one sample in a study of molecular identifiers for immune sequencing clone quantification. TCRdb re-analysed the PCR reads in MiXCR, keeping a single row per CDR3 protein. The sample shows 400,000 to 600,000 distinct CDR3 sequences, 20% to 25% of them seen only once. The sequencing input was naive CD8+ T cells from blood, with Jurkat cell RNA spiked in. Subset described: FACS-sorted CD8+CD4-CCR7+CD45RA+ naive T cells. Receptors originate from a human donor in good health. Some libraries in this study had Jurkat cell RNA spiked in.

This clonotype was observed at least ten times. V and J are TRBV30 and TRBJ1-1, with unresolved D. V lost 0 bases, J lost 10 bases, and 9 bases lay in between. The CDR3 extends over 11 amino acids. Germline-derived CDR1 and CDR2 are GTSNPN and SVGIG (reference sequence). CDR3 region: CAWSVLLRAFF. In nucleotides, the CDR3 is TGTGCCTGGAGTGTATTATTGCGAGCTTTCTTT.

To note about this clonotype: This sequence may be a read error, since a much larger clone differs from it by one base. The CDR3 does not close with the conserved phenylalanine or tryptophan, likely indicating a read error. As DNA, the CDR3 is TGTGCCAGCAGTTTAGCGCCTAGCCGAGAGACCCAGTACCTC. This encodes CASSLAPSRETQYL. This chain uses TRBV12-3 or TRBV12-4 with TRBJ2-5; tentatively, D is TRBD2 (5 bases). CDR3 length: 14 amino acids. V lost 0 bases, J lost 4 bases, and 9 bases lay in between.

This rearrangement joins TRBV30 to TRBJ2-3; 11 bases agree with TRBD2. Germline V CDR1 and CDR2: GTSNPN, SVGIG (reference sequence). The CDR3 runs 16 residues. Germline trimming cut 1 base from V and 3 bases from J; bases unmatched to any gene: 6. CDR3 protein: CAWSAIPSGRTDTQYF. The CDR3 nucleotides are TGTGCCTGGAGTGCAATCCCTAGCGGGAGGACAGATACGCAGTATTTT.

The sample holds one count of this clonotype. The CDR3 carries no conserved terminal phenylalanine or tryptophan, so it likely arises from a read error. The chain uses TRBV7-8 and TRBJ1-2; 12 nucleotides line up with TRBD1. The germline V gene has CDR1 SGHVS and CDR2 FQNEAQ. V gave up 1 base and J gave up 8 bases; unmatched junction bases: 8. CDR3 length equals 16 residues. CDR3 in amino acids: CASSLDQGQGAGGYTL. The CDR3 DNA follows: TGTGCCAGCAGCTTAGACCAGGGACAGGGGGCCGGCGGCTACACCCTC.

This clonotype was counted between two and nine times. This chain links TRBV27 with TRBJ1-2; possible D gene TRBD1, 6 bases. V was shortened by 6 bases and J by 2 bases, with 16 bases between the two germline ends. CDR1 and CDR2 from the germline V gene are MNHEY and SMNVEV (reference sequence). CDR3 length: 15 amino acids. The CDR3 loop reads CASRTARGPNYGYTF. The CDR3 coding sequence is TGTGCCAGCAGAACCGCCCGGGGGCCCAACTATGGCTACACCTTC.

The chain joins TRBV10-3 to TRBJ2-6; 7 nucleotides match TRBD1. Germline CDR1 and CDR2: ENHRY and SYGVKD. Trimming cost V 5 bases and J 1 base; bases outside gene matches: 8. The CDR3 contains 17 residues. The CDR3 sequence: CAISRGDSLSGANVLTF. The CDR3 DNA reads TGTGCCATCAGTCGAGGGGACAGCCTGTCTGGGGCCAACGTCCTGACTTTC.

The chain joins TRBV7-3 to TRBJ2-3, with 13 nucleotides matching TRBD2. This CDR3 is 16 amino acids long. Germline lookup yields CDR1 SGHTA and CDR2 FQGTGA. V lost 5 bases and J lost 6; bases outside the gene matches: 8. The CDR3 region is CASSSGLAGVFDTQYF. CDR3 DNA sequence: TGTGCCAGCAGCAGTGGACTAGCGGGAGTATTTGATACGCAGTATTTT.

At least ten counts were recorded for this clonotype. This chain connects TRBV5-6 to TRBJ1-1, with a tentative D call TRBD1 (5 bases). This CDR3 region has 16 residues. The ends were cut back, 3 bases at V and 3 bases at J, with 18 bases in the middle. Germline assignment: CDR1 SGHDT and CDR2 YYEEEE. DNA for the CDR3: TGTGCCAGCAGCTACGGACACCGGGGCGGCGACACTGAAGCTTTCTTT. Protein product: CASSYGHRGGDTEAFF. The full variable domain, with the rest looked up from reference TRBV5-6 and TRBJ1-1, is DAGVTQSPTHLIKTRGQQVTLRCSPKSGHDTVSWYQQALGQGPQFIFQYYEEEERQRGNFPDRFSGHQFPNYSSELNVNALLLGDSALYLCASSYGHRGGDTEAFFGQGTRLTVV.

This clonotype occurred many times. This chain uses TRBV29-1 with TRBJ2-3; TRBD1 might be the D (6 bases). The CDR3 runs to 15 residues. V was clipped by 5 bases and J by 1 base, with 16 bases between them. The germline gives CDR1 SQVTM, CDR2 ANQGSEA. CDR3: CSVCPGELCTDTQYF. Written as DNA, the CDR3 is TGCAGCGTTTGCCCAGGGGAGCTTTGCACAGATACGCAGTATTTT.

A few counts support this clonotype. V gene TRBV27 combines with J gene TRBJ2-7, with 11 positions matching TRBD2. Germline CDR1 MNHEY, CDR2 SMNVEV (reference sequence). The CDR3 consists of 17 residues. Trimming cost V 2 bases and J 0 bases; bases outside gene matches: 6. The CDR3 reads CASSLASGGSFSYEQYF. CDR3 in DNA: TGTGCCAGCAGTTTAGCTAGCGGGGGGTCCTTCTCCTACGAGCAGTACTTC.

This clonotype was recorded many times. The chain uses TRBV14 and TRBJ2-7, with 9 bases fitting TRBD2. The V and J ends lost 1 base and 6 bases, in that order; junction bases with no gene match: 13. CDR1 is SGHDN and CDR2 is FVKESK in the germline V gene. The CDR3 extends over 17 amino acids. The CDR3 spells CASSQGRRLAEGGEQYF. CDR3 DNA sequence: TGTGCCAGCAGCCAAGGAAGGCGACTAGCGGAGGGGGGCGAGCAGTACTTC.

This clonotype was seen ten or more times. This sequence joins TRBV28 and TRBJ2-7; TRBD2 aligns across 12 bases. J was trimmed by 5 bases and V by 3 bases; bases with no gene match: 8. The length of the CDR3 is 16 residues. Per germline, CDR1 MDHEN and CDR2 SYDVKM. CDR3 amino acids: CASSLGLAGGRHEQYF. In DNA, the CDR3 is TGTGCCAGCAGTTTGGGGCTAGCGGGAGGGCGCCACGAGCAGTACTTC.

This clonotype showed up many times. The rearrangement uses TRBV4-3 and TRBJ1-2, with 8 bases that match TRBD1. V gave up 0 bases and J gave up 3 bases; unmatched junction bases: 6. Germline-derived CDR1 and CDR2 are LGHNA and YSLEER. The CDR3 extends over 16 amino acids. The CDR3 protein is CASSQERGQAYYGYTF. CDR3 in DNA: TGCGCCAGCAGCCAAGAGCGGGGACAGGCTTACTATGGCTACACCTTC.

This clonotype was seen ten or more times. V gene TRBV5-1 combines with J gene TRBJ1-1, with TRBD1 matching over 9 bases. V dropped 4 bases and J dropped 5; count of bases not matched to a gene: 9. CDR3 size: 15 residues. Germline V gene data show CDR1 as SGHRS and CDR2 as YFSETQ. The CDR3 here is CASSVTGGRGTEAFF. The CDR3 DNA sequence: TGCGCCAGCAGCGTTACAGGGGGCCGGGGGACTGAAGCTTTCTTT.

Remarks on this clonotype: An end of the junction differs from the germline gene, which may be a read error. This sequence joins TRBV4-1 and TRBJ2-7; D perhaps matches TRBD2 (5 bases). Germline V lookup: CDR1 MGHRA, CDR2 YSYEKL. This CDR3 has 13 residues. CDR3 DNA: TGCGCCGGCAGCCTGTCGGACTCGGTGGGGCAGTACTTC. This translates into CAGSLSDSVGQYF.

This clonotype was counted only a few times. J is TRBJ2-1 and V is TRBV29-1; 7 nucleotides line up with TRBD2. Per the germline V gene, CDR1 is SQVTM and CDR2 is ANQGSEA. Losses at the gene ends were 5 bases for V and 0 bases for J; bases not matched to a gene: 4. The CDR3 has 14 amino acids. CDR3 sequence reads: CSVLTSASYNEQFF. The CDR3 DNA is TGCAGCGTTTTAACTAGCGCCTCCTACAATGAGCAGTTCTTC.